These 28 T cell receptor beta chains came from one sample sequenced in a study of blood T cell repertoires in COVID-19. The repertoire was sequenced with immunoSEQ multiplex PCR; TCRdb's copy has only in-frame clones and lacks some. Of about 130,000 clones listed, roughly four fifths are singletons. Sequenced material: PBMCs or T cells enriched from blood (not recorded which). Source of these receptors: a young man who had recovered from COVID-19.

This clone appeared a few times. A read error may account for a junction end that differs from germline. This sequence joins TRBV6-1 and TRBJ2-3, with D perhaps TRBD2 (6 bases). The CDR3 totals 14 residues. Germline CDR1 MNHNS, CDR2 SASEGT. The CDR3, as DNA: TGTGCCAGCAGGGAAGGACTAAGGACAGATACGCAGTATTTT. This sequence encodes CASREGLRTDTQYF.

This chain joins TRBV2 and TRBJ1-2, with no clear D. Trimming took off 6 bases at V and 8 bases at J, with 16 bases between the two ends. In germline, CDR1 is SNHLY, CDR2 FYNNEI. The CDR3 length is 13 residues. For the CDR3, the DNA is TGTGCCAGCAGCCCACCCACATCCCCCGGCTACACCTTC. Protein: CASSPPTSPGYTF.

The rearrangement uses TRBV10-1 and TRBJ2-1; 9 bases align to TRBD2. From germline, CDR1 is WNHNN and CDR2 SYGVQD (reference sequence). The trim removed 4 bases at V and 1 base at J, leaving 5 bases unmatched. This CDR3 comprises 16 residues. This CDR3 is CASSGASGTSYNEQFF. The CDR3 nucleotides read TGCGCCAGCAGTGGGGCTAGCGGGACGTCCTACAATGAGCAGTTCTTC.

The chain carries TRBV5-4 and TRBJ2-5; possibly TRBD2 for D (5 bases). Germline V gene sequence: CDR1 SGHNT, CDR2 YYREEE (reference sequence). This CDR3 comprises 15 residues. V shed 0 bases and J shed 1 base, with 10 bases lying between them. As DNA, the CDR3 is TGTGCCAGCAGCTTGGCGGTGGGAGTCCAAGAGACCCAGTACTTC. Protein: CASSLAVGVQETQYF.

The rearrangement uses TRBV25-1 and TRBJ1-6; possible D gene TRBD1, 6 bases. V dropped 3 bases and J dropped 5 bases, with 11 bases sitting between them. Germline V gene lookup returns CDR1 MGHDK and CDR2 SYGVNS. The CDR3 spans 15 residues. The CDR3 coding sequence is TGTGCCAGCAGTGAGGGCACAGGGAATAATTCACCCCTCCACTTT. It codes for CASSEGTGNNSPLHF.

The chain employs TRBV11-2 and TRBJ2-7, with D maybe TRBD2 (6 bases). This CDR3 spans 13 amino acids. CDR1 SGHAT and CDR2 FQNNGV come from the germline V gene. Trimming removed 0 bases at V and 6 bases at J, with 9 bases between. The CDR3 DNA reads TGTGCCAGCAGCTTAGATCGGGGGACCGAGCAGTACTTC. Its translation is CASSLDRGTEQYF.

The CDR3 region is CASSVAMGLAGNNEQFF. The CDR3 DNA reads as TGTGCCAGCAGCGTAGCCATGGGACTAGCGGGAAACAATGAGCAGTTCTTC. The chain joins TRBV9 to TRBJ2-1; 13 bases map to TRBD2. There are 17 residues in the CDR3. With V trimmed by 0 bases and J by 5 bases, 5 bases remained unmatched. Germline loops: CDR1 SGDLS, CDR2 YYNGEE.

This clone was recorded once. CDR3 bases: TGTTCCGGGGGTCGAGACTACGAGCAGTACTTC. This translates into CSGGRDYEQYF. This chain links TRBV30 with TRBJ2-7; tentative D call: TRBD2 (6 bases). CDR3 length equals 11 residues. Germline V gene lookup returns CDR1 GTSNPN and CDR2 SVGIG (reference sequence).

There are a few counts of this clone. The rearrangement uses TRBV4-1 and TRBJ1-5, with D maybe TRBD1 (6 bases). In germline, CDR1 is MGHRA, CDR2 YSYEKL. CDR3 size: 16 residues. Trimming removed 0 bases from V and 1 base from J, with 10 bases in between. CDR3 sequence (DNA): TGCGCCAGCAGCCAAGAAGGGGGTTTGAGCAATCAGCCCCAGCATTTT. As protein: CASSQEGGLSNQPQHF.

The CDR3 reads CSVDWGVYGYTF. The CDR3 DNA is TGCAGCGTTGACTGGGGAGTCTATGGCTACACCTTC. The rearrangement uses TRBV29-1 and TRBJ1-2; the D is unclear. V was clipped by 3 bases and J by 4 bases, with 9 bases between them. The CDR3 extends over 12 amino acids. Germline loops: CDR1 SQVTM, CDR2 ANQGSEA.

This clone came up once. The chain recombines TRBV11-2 with TRBJ1-4; tentatively, D is TRBD1 (6 bases). Trimming removed 5 bases from V and 4 bases from J, with 14 bases in between. Germline CDR1 and CDR2: SGHAT and FQNNGV. The CDR3 loop spans 15 amino acids. The chain's CDR3 is CASSRSGGLNEKLFF. CDR3 bases: TGTGCCAGCAGCCGTTCGGGGGGGCTTAATGAAAAACTGTTTTTT. Looking up the rest from reference TRBV11-2 and TRBJ1-4 gives the full variable domain: EAGVAQSPRYKIIEKRQSVAFWCNPISGHATLYWYQQILGQGPKLLIQFQNNGVVDDSQLPKDRFSAERLKGVDSTLKIQPAKLEDSAVYLCASSRSGGLNEKLFFGSGTQLSVL.

The V and J genes are TRBV9 and TRBJ2-1; 9 positions match TRBD2. V dropped 0 bases and J dropped 6; count of bases not matched to a gene: 10. The CDR3 extends over 17 amino acids. Germline CDR1 is SGDLS and CDR2 is YYNGEE. CDR3 nucleotides: TGTGCCAGCAGCGTAGCTTTAGAGACTAGCGGTTTCAATGAGCAGTTCTTC. Amino acids: CASSVALETSGFNEQFF.

CDR3 loop: CASSSGNQAHEQYF. DNA for the CDR3: TGTGCCAGCAGCTCGGGGAATCAGGCCCACGAGCAGTACTTC. This rearrangement joins TRBV7-9 to TRBJ2-7, with D tentatively TRBD2 (5 bases). The V gene lost 4 bases and the J gene lost 5 bases, with 15 bases spanning the gap. Germline V lookup: CDR1 SEHNR, CDR2 FQNEAQ (reference sequence). This CDR3 contains 14 residues.

The chain couples TRBV6-4 to TRBJ2-1; no clear D gene. Germline assignment: CDR1 MRHNA and CDR2 SNTAGT. The CDR3 totals 11 residues. Trimming cost V 5 bases and J 12 bases, with 11 bases left between them. The DNA for the CDR3 is TGTGCCAGCAGTATTCCCTCGCGGCAGTTCTTC. Its translation: CASSIPSRQFF.

V is TRBV5-6 and J is TRBJ1-2, with D unclear. Per the germline V gene, CDR1 is SGHDT and CDR2 is YYEEEE. The CDR3 length is 13 residues. Trimming stripped 1 base from V and 7 bases from J, with 11 bases between. CDR3 amino acids: CASSLTEASGYTF. CDR3 DNA: TGTGCCAGCAGCTTGACCGAGGCGAGTGGCTACACCTTC. The full variable domain, completed using reference TRBV5-6 and TRBJ1-2, is DAGVTQSPTHLIKTRGQQVTLRCSPKSGHDTVSWYQQALGQGPQFIFQYYEEEERQRGNFPDRFSGHQFPNYSSELNVNALLLGDSALYLCASSLTEASGYTFGSGTRLTVV.

The rearrangement joins TRBV6-1 to TRBJ1-5; no clear D. The CDR3 extends over 15 amino acids. Trimming took 3 bases from V and 3 from J, leaving 12 bases between them. Per the germline V gene, CDR1 is MNHNS and CDR2 is SASEGT. In DNA form, the CDR3 reads TGTGCCAGCAGTGAGGCCTCGCTGGTCAATCAGCCCCAGCATTTT. Amino acids: CASSEASLVNQPQHF.

CDR3: CASSPSLSSGNTIYF. CDR3 DNA: TGTGCCAGCTCACCAAGTCTGAGCTCTGGAAACACCATATATTTT. This chain connects TRBV18 to TRBJ1-3; D not certain. Germline CDR1 is KGHSH and CDR2 is LQKENI. With 2 bases removed from V and 0 bases from J, the gap between germline ends came to 8 bases. The CDR3 loop spans 15 amino acids.

The J gene is TRBJ2-3, the V gene TRBV19; D possibly corresponds to TRBD1 (5 bases). Trimming removed 3 bases from V and 0 bases from J, with 13 bases in between. Germline values: CDR1 LNHDA, CDR2 SQIVND (reference sequence). The CDR3 has 16 amino acids. CDR3 bases: TGTGCCAGTAGTATGGGCAGGGAAACGAGCACAGATACGCAGTATTTT. It yields the protein CASSMGRETSTDTQYF.

The rearrangement links TRBV7-9 to TRBJ2-2, with TRBD2 as a possible D gene (6 bases). The CDR3 has 14 residues. Trimming pared 1 base from V and 4 bases from J, leaving 7 bases between. Germline V lookup: CDR1 SEHNR, CDR2 FQNEAQ (reference sequence). This CDR3 is CASSLVGLTGELFF. Written as DNA, the CDR3 is TGTGCCAGCAGCTTAGTGGGACTCACCGGGGAGCTGTTTTTT.

The J gene is TRBJ2-1, the V gene TRBV3-1 (or the pseudogene TRBV3-2); maybe TRBD2 (6 bases). CDR3 length equals 14 residues. Per germline, CDR1 LGHDT and CDR2 YNNKEL (reference sequence). The V end lost 4 bases, the J end lost 7 bases, and 14 bases lay between the germline ends. The CDR3 reads CASSRGTADNEQFF. The CDR3 DNA sequence: TGTGCCAGCAGCCGCGGGACGGCAGATAATGAGCAGTTCTTC.

The chain joins TRBV5-1 to TRBJ2-5; D not resolved. This CDR3 is 17 amino acids long. In germline, CDR1 is SGHRS, CDR2 YFSETQ. The V end was cut by 4 bases, the J end by 5 bases, with 24 bases between. In nucleotides, the CDR3 is TGCGCCAGCAGCCCTTTCCCGGTTGAGAGAATCGTGGAGACCCAGTACTTC. Amino acids: CASSPFPVERIVETQYF.

The V and J genes are TRBV10-2 and TRBJ1-1, with TRBD1 identical over 7 bases. V lost 2 bases to trimming and J lost 9 bases; unmatched junction nucleotides: 6. The CDR3 runs to 13 residues. CDR1 and CDR2 from the germline V gene are WSHSY and SAAADI. The CDR3 sequence: CASSEPGTDKAFF. Here the CDR3 DNA reads TGCGCCAGCAGTGAGCCCGGGACAGACAAAGCTTTCTTT.

This clone was seen once. The chain carries TRBV4-1 and TRBJ2-3, with TRBD2 as a possible D gene (7 bases). CDR1 MGHRA and CDR2 YSYEKL come from the germline V gene. The CDR3 contains 16 residues. Trimming shortened V by 0 bases and J by 2 bases, and 12 bases separated the two germline ends. CDR3 sequence: CASSQDQGTTTDTQYF. DNA of the CDR3: TGCGCCAGCAGCCAAGATCAGGGGACTACCACAGATACGCAGTATTTT.

The rearrangement links TRBV2 to TRBJ2-1, with 9 nucleotides matching TRBD1. CDR3 size: 12 residues. CDR1 SNHLY and CDR2 FYNNEI come from the germline V gene. Germline trimming cut 6 bases from V and 8 bases from J; bases unmatched to any gene: 2. CDR3 coding DNA: TGTGCCAGCAGAACAGGGGGCGATGAGCAGTTCTTC. This sequence encodes CASRTGGDEQFF. Using reference TRBV2 and TRBJ2-1 for the parts outside the CDR3, the full variable domain is EPEVTQTPSHQVTQMGQEVILRCVPISNHLYFYWYRQILGQKVEFLVSFYNNEISEKSEIFDDQFSVERPDGSNFTLKIRSTKLEDSAMYFCASRTGGDEQFFGPGTRLTVL.

The V call is TRBV2, the J call TRBJ1-5; D is undetermined. The V end lost 5 bases, the J end lost 7 bases, and 21 bases lay between the germline ends. There are 16 residues in the CDR3. Germline V gives CDR1 SNHLY, CDR2 FYNNEI. CDR3 in DNA: TGTGCCAGCAGTATTACCGGGTCCCCGAAGATACAGCCCCAGCATTTT. This gives the protein CASSITGSPKIQPQHF. Together with reference TRBV2 and TRBJ1-5, the CDR3 gives the full variable domain: EPEVTQTPSHQVTQMGQEVILRCVPISNHLYFYWYRQILGQKVEFLVSFYNNEISEKSEIFDDQFSVERPDGSNFTLKIRSTKLEDSAMYFCASSITGSPKIQPQHFGDGTRLSIL.

This clone was observed once. Here the CDR3 DNA reads TGTGCCAGCAGCTTGGGTCGGACAGGGATAAAGAAGGACACTGAAGCTTTCTTT. Protein sequence: CASSLGRTGIKKDTEAFF. This chain joins TRBV5-6 and TRBJ1-1, with TRBD1 matching over 8 bases. With V trimmed by 0 bases and J by 3 bases, 13 bases remained unmatched. This CDR3 is 18 amino acids long. Germline CDR1 reads SGHDT; CDR2 reads YYEEEE.

The gene calls are TRBV5-4 and TRBJ1-1, with a weak D call TRBD1 (5 bases). Germline V gives CDR1 SGHNT, CDR2 YYREEE (reference sequence). The V end was cut by 0 bases, the J end by 0 bases, with 12 bases between. CDR3 size: 16 residues. The CDR3 loop reads CASSLDRGLLNTEAFF. The CDR3 DNA follows: TGTGCCAGCAGCTTGGATAGGGGACTCCTGAACACTGAAGCTTTCTTT. Filled out from reference TRBV5-4 and TRBJ1-1, the complete variable domain reads ETGVTQSPTHLIKTRGQQVTLRCSSQSGHNTVSWYQQALGQGPQFIFQYYREEENGRGNFPPRFSGLQFPNYSSELNVNALELDDSALYLCASSLDRGLLNTEAFFGQGTRLTVV.

V usage is TRBV2 and J usage is TRBJ1-1, with 8 bases matching TRBD1. CDR1 and CDR2 from the germline V gene are SNHLY and FYNNEI. This CDR3 region has 16 residues. Unmatched junction bases numbered 6, after V lost 3 bases and J lost 0 bases. The DNA of the CDR3 is TGTGCCAGCAGTGATGACAGGGGTTATATGAACACTGAAGCTTTCTTT. It yields the protein CASSDDRGYMNTEAFF.